These 11 T cell receptor beta chains came from one sample sequenced in a study of OX40 agonist ivuxolimab in advanced cancers. TCRdb keeps only in-frame clones here, not all; method: immunoSEQ multiplex PCR. The sample has more than 25,000 clones, more than 75% seen once. This specimen consisted of CD4+ or CD8+ T cells sorted from blood, obtained in a trial of the OX40 agonist ivuxolimab. Source of these receptors: an adult with an advanced solid tumor such as melanoma, head and neck, liver or kidney cancer.

CDR3 DNA sequence: TGTGCCAGCAGCTTGAACACCGGGGAGCTGTTTTTT. The encoded protein is CASSLNTGELFF. The V gene is TRBV7-3, the J gene TRBJ2-2, with no clear D. V was cut by 3 bases and J by 1 base, with 0 bases left in between. The germline CDR1 and CDR2 sequences are SGHTA and FQGTGA. The CDR3 loop spans 12 amino acids.

The chain links TRBV9 to TRBJ2-7, with D possibly TRBD2 on 7 matching bases. The V gene's germline CDR1 is SGDLS and CDR2 YYNGEE. The CDR3 is 15 amino acids. V lost 3 bases, J lost 2 bases, and 15 bases lay in between. This CDR3 is CASSAGEGVPYEQYF. The CDR3 DNA sequence: TGTGCCAGCAGCGCGGGGGAGGGGGTCCCCTACGAGCAGTACTTC.

The chain employs TRBV9 and TRBJ2-7; TRBD2 matches 12 bases. The length of the CDR3 is 16 residues. V shed 5 bases, J shed 3 bases, and the junction held 9 bases outside the gene matches. From germline, CDR1 is SGDLS and CDR2 YYNGEE. CDR3 in amino acids: CASSFTSGGPIYEQYF. CDR3 DNA: TGTGCCAGCAGTTTTACTAGCGGGGGGCCGATCTACGAGCAGTACTTC.

This rearrangement joins TRBV7-9 to TRBJ2-7; the match to TRBD2 covers 9 bases. V gave up 5 bases and J gave up 0 bases; unmatched junction bases: 5. The CDR3 is 15 amino acids. Germline values: CDR1 SEHNR, CDR2 FQNEAQ (reference sequence). CDR3 DNA: TGTGCCAGCAGCAAAAGCGGGAGGCCCTCCTACGAGCAGTACTTC. This gives the protein CASSKSGRPSYEQYF.

The J gene is TRBJ1-1, the V gene TRBV11-2; D is ambiguous. In germline, CDR1 is SGHAT, CDR2 FQNNGV. The CDR3 has 16 amino acids. V was cut by 3 bases and J by 2 bases, with 16 bases left in between. CDR3 residues: CASSFSSLGINTEAFF. The CDR3 coding sequence is TGTGCCAGCAGCTTCTCTAGTCTCGGGATCAACACTGAAGCTTTCTTT.

V and J are TRBV18 and TRBJ2-1; D is possibly TRBD1 or TRBD2 (6 bases each). Trimming removed 6 bases from V and 7 bases from J, with 16 bases in between. The CDR3 loop spans 14 amino acids. CDR1 is KGHSH and CDR2 is LQKENI in the germline V gene. The CDR3 is CASSAGASDNEQFF. CDR3 in DNA: TGTGCCAGCTCCGCAGGGGCTAGCGATAATGAGCAGTTCTTC. The whole variable domain, remainder taken from reference TRBV18 and TRBJ2-1, is NAGVMQNPRHLVRRRGQEARLRCSPMKGHSHVYWYRQLPEEGLKFMVYLQKENIIDESGMPKERFSAEFPKEGPSILRIQQVVRGDSAAYFCASSAGASDNEQFFGPGTRLTVL.

This chain uses TRBV4-2 with TRBJ2-7, with D hard to call. V lost 5 bases to trimming and J lost 4 bases, with 6 bases between them. This CDR3 comprises 11 residues. Germline V gene data show CDR1 as LGHNA and CDR2 as YNFKEQ. Here the CDR3 DNA reads TGTGCCAGCAGCTTCGAGTACGAGCAGTACTTC. Its protein product is CASSFEYEQYF.

The rearrangement uses TRBV4-2 and TRBJ2-7; TRBD2 matches at 8 bases. V was pared by 1 base and J by 0 bases, with 14 bases of the junction left unmatched. This CDR3 contains 19 residues. Germline V lookup: CDR1 LGHNA, CDR2 YNFKEQ. The CDR3: CASSQASAGALLLSYEQYF. In DNA, the CDR3 is TGTGCCAGCAGCCAAGCTTCAGCGGGAGCCCTTCTCCTCTCCTACGAGCAGTACTTC.

V gene TRBV19 combines with J gene TRBJ2-7, with 8 bases lining up with TRBD2. This CDR3 is built from 14 residues. With V trimmed by 4 bases and J by 6 bases, 8 bases remained unmatched. The germline CDR1 and CDR2 sequences are LNHDA and SQIVND (reference sequence). The CDR3 is CASSTPGTSREQYF. The CDR3 region has the DNA TGTGCCAGTAGTACCCCCGGGACTAGTCGCGAGCAGTACTTC.

The chain combines TRBV9 with TRBJ2-3; weak D call: TRBD1 (5 bases). The CDR3 length is 17 residues. Germline V lookup: CDR1 SGDLS, CDR2 YYNGEE. V was pared by 3 bases and J by 0 bases, with 17 bases between. The CDR3 protein is CASSASQGWSSTDTQYF. The CDR3 region has the DNA TGTGCCAGCAGCGCCAGTCAGGGCTGGTCAAGCACAGATACGCAGTATTTT.

The rearrangement links TRBV2 to TRBJ1-5; 9 nucleotides line up with TRBD1. CDR3 size: 14 residues. The V and J ends lost 3 bases and 7 bases, in that order; junction bases with no gene match: 4. The germline V gene has CDR1 SNHLY and CDR2 FYNNEI. CDR3 loop: CASSEWTGVQPQHF. The CDR3, as DNA: TGTGCCAGCAGTGAGTGGACAGGGGTACAGCCCCAGCATTTT.